This TCR beta chain derives from a study of T cell changes during pregnancy in multiple sclerosis (dated 2019 in TCRdb). As for the study more broadly: The study examined how the T cell repertoire changed over the course of pregnancy in women with multiple sclerosis.

This clone was recorded once. The antigen it recognizes is unknown. No base-level quality is on record; no much larger clone is a single base apart. Libraries were prepared through the immunoSEQ multiplex PCR assay. As stored in TCRdb, this immuneACCESS dataset retains in-frame rearrangements with V and J assigned. A fraction of the clones does not appear; measured against another copy, unresolved V genes explain less than half of the discrepancy, and the remainder lacks a known reason. This sample has approximately 50,000 clones in its table, and approximately 95% of those were observed once. 0.25% to 0.4% of the sample rests with the top ten. The germline V gene encodes CDR1 MNHEY and CDR2 SVGAGI. V is trimmed back by 7 bases and J by 7 bases, and the junction contains 10 bases that no gene match accounts for. CDR3 length: 14 amino acids, cysteine to phenylalanine. Just CDR3 DNA is preserved here, 42 bases in frame from base 1.

This clonotype was sampled from a female donor with multiple sclerosis, enrolled in a pregnancy study. The chain is encoded by TRBV6-5 joined to TRBJ2-1, and 7 junction bases match TRBD2. The starting material was CD4+ T cells from peripheral blood mononuclear cells, obtained in the third trimester of pregnancy. The DNA sequence is TGTGCCAGCAAGTACGCGGGAGAAGGGAATGAGCAGTTCTTC. Its translation is CASKYAGEGNEQFF.